The 6 T cell receptor beta chains presented below share a single source sample, sequenced in a study of shared clonotypes between healthy human individuals. Sequencing used immunoSEQ multiplex PCR; TCRdb keeps in-frame clones, though not all of them. The sample comprises roughly 2.2 million clones, 85% to 95% of which are singletons, and 0.3% to 0.45% rests with the top ten. The sample was naive CD4+ T cells from PBMCs. The subset is: CD45RA+ positively selected. These receptors were collected from a man aged 18 to 30 in good health. Some clones in this sample may be carry-over from other donors' samples.

The chain uses TRBV29-1 and TRBJ2-5; 10 bases are a match to TRBD2. The last part of the DNA fits TRBJ2-7 better; the J call may be wrong. The germline V gene has CDR1 SQVTM and CDR2 ANQGSEA. This CDR3 contains 14 residues. CDR3 nucleotides: TGCAGCGTAGACAGCGGGAGGGCCAACCACGAGCAGTACTTC. This translates into CSVDSGRANHEQYF.

The V call is TRBV5-1, the J call TRBJ1-1; a possible D gene is TRBD1 (5 bases). The CDR3 is made up of 13 amino acids. CDR1 and CDR2 from the germline V gene are SGHRS and YFSETQ. Trimming pared 4 bases from V and 5 bases from J, leaving 12 bases between. The CDR3 loop reads CASSLVTDTEAFF. The CDR3 DNA reads TGCGCCAGCAGCCTGGTGACAGATACTGAAGCTTTCTTT.

V usage is TRBV11-2 and J usage is TRBJ2-5; tentatively, D is TRBD2 (5 bases). The CDR3 totals 16 residues. Trimming pared 6 bases from V and 5 bases from J, leaving 22 bases between. Looked up from germline, CDR1 is SGHAT and CDR2 is FQNNGV. The CDR3 loop reads CASSPLGGRNRETQYF. DNA for the CDR3: TGTGCCAGCAGTCCCCTAGGTGGGAGAAATCGGGAGACCCAGTACTTC.

V is TRBV7-3 and J is TRBJ2-1; the match to TRBD2 covers 8 bases. Germline lookup yields CDR1 SGHTA and CDR2 FQGTGA. With V trimmed by 5 bases and J by 0 bases, 6 bases remained unmatched. The CDR3 consists of 16 residues. CDR3 amino acids: CASSLIAGNSYNEQFF. The CDR3, as DNA: TGTGCCAGCAGCCTTATAGCGGGAAACTCCTACAATGAGCAGTTCTTC.

Notes on this clone: At the DNA level, this CDR3 is encoded by other sequences in the same sample as well. The gene calls are TRBV5-1 and TRBJ2-1, with unresolved D. The CDR3 loop spans 15 amino acids. V shed 1 base and J shed 0 bases, with 8 bases lying between them. Germline V gives CDR1 SGHRS, CDR2 YFSETQ. DNA for the CDR3: TGCGCCAGCAGCTTGCTCGCCGGCTCCTACAATGAGCAGTTCTTC. This translates into CASSLLAGSYNEQFF.

The rearrangement uses TRBV5-1 and TRBJ2-7, with 7 positions matching TRBD2. The CDR3 contains 15 residues. Germline-derived CDR1 and CDR2 are SGHRS and YFSETQ. V gave up 2 bases and J gave up 4 bases; unmatched junction bases: 9. The CDR3 sequence is CASSLGGAGAYEQYF. The CDR3 coding sequence is TGCGCCAGCAGCTTAGGCGGGGCGGGAGCTTACGAGCAGTACTTC.